The clone carrying this T cell receptor (beta chain) was recorded many times. Its matching antigen is unknown. This specimen comes from a study of molecular identifiers for immune sequencing clone quantification. General observations from the study: In naive cells, clones above 20 RNA copies held under 1% of molecules, whereas in effector cells they held over 97%.

J was trimmed by 5 bases and V by 4 bases; bases with no gene match: 11. The CDR3 extends over 16 amino acids. The germline V gene has CDR1 MDHEN and CDR2 SYDVKM. Preparation methods for the bulk TCR libraries were those previously described, with listed TCR primers. A single record per CDR3 protein comes from TCRdb applying MiXCR to the PCR reads. The table includes around 40,000 distinct CDR3 sequences, under 25% detected once. This TCR derives from a human donor in good health. Some libraries in this study had Jurkat cell RNA spiked in. The sequencing sample was made of naive CD8+ T cells from blood, with Jurkat cell RNA spiked in. Documented subset: FACS-sorted CD8+CD4-CCR7+CD45RA+ naive T cells. The chain combines TRBV28 with TRBJ2-5; 9 bases map to TRBD1. CDR3 region: CASSSSTGGFEETQYF. The CDR3 nucleotides read TGTGCCAGCAGTTCCTCAACAGGGGGCTTCGAGGAGACCCAGTACTTC. The variable domain in full, with the rest retrieved from reference TRBV28 and TRBJ2-5, is DVKVTQSSRYLVKRTGEKVFLECVQDMDHENMFWYRQDPGLGLRLIYFSYDVKMKEKGDIPEGYSVSREKKERFSLILESASTNQTSMYLCASSSSTGGFEETQYFGPGTRLLVL.